The clone carrying this T cell receptor (beta chain) was picked up a small number of times. This may be a read error, as it is one base from a much larger clone. Distinct nucleotide sequences in the sample also encode this CDR3. There are 16 residues in the CDR3. The germline gives CDR1 MNHEY, CDR2 SVGAGI. Responder cells labeled with CFSE (around 200,000) were co-plated with irradiated stimulator cells labeled with violet dye (around 200,000). The sample is drawn from a study of graft-versus-host responses after intestinal transplantation. Assay used: immunoSEQ multiplex PCR; TCRdb lists only in-frame clones, some missing. This sample has roughly 6,900 clones, with roughly 25% found just once.

The source material was alloreactive CD8+ T cells from a mixed lymphocyte reaction culture, sampled before transplantation. The subset denotes: CFSE-low proliferating T cells sorted from roughly six-day pre-transplant mixed lymphocyte reaction (GvH or HvG direction). The genes are TRBV6-5 and TRBJ2-7; TRBD2 agrees at 11 bases. The sequence came from a human patient who was an organ donor for intestinal transplantation. CDR3 nucleotide sequence: TGTGCGAGCAGTTCTTTACTAGCGGGAGATAGCTACGAGCAGTACTTC. This translates into CASSSLLAGDSYEQYF.